These 14 T cell receptor beta chains were all obtained from the same sample, sequenced in a study of T cells after yellow fever vaccination. TCRdb re-called the 5' RACE reads with MiXCR, one entry per CDR3 protein. This table has 70,000 or so distinct CDR3 sequences, about 6% appearing once. Source: CD4+ T cells sorted from PBMCs, taken less than 16 days after the first yellow fever vaccination. Source of these receptors: a man in his late teens or twenties who received the YFV17D yellow fever vaccine.

This clonotype has ten or more counts. The V gene is TRBV19, the J gene TRBJ1-4; D might be TRBD1 (5 bases). Germline V gives CDR1 LNHDA, CDR2 SQIVND (reference sequence). Trimming cost V 3 bases and J 2 bases, with 7 bases left between them. The CDR3 contains 14 residues. The CDR3 region is CASSMQGTNEKLFF. For the CDR3, the DNA is TGTGCCAGTAGTATGCAGGGTACTAATGAAAAACTGTTTTTT.

This clonotype has ten or more counts. V and J are TRBV6-2 or TRBV6-3 and TRBJ2-5; TRBD1 is a possible D gene (6 bases). The CDR3 loop spans 13 amino acids. Germline-derived CDR1 and CDR2 are MNHEY and SVGEGT. CDR3 amino acids: CASHRDTQETQYF. The CDR3 DNA reads TGTGCTTCACATCGGGACACCCAAGAGACCCAGTACTTC.

The table lists this clonotype with many counts. The rearrangement links TRBV12-3 or TRBV12-4 to TRBJ2-1, with 7 positions matching TRBD1. J was trimmed by 8 bases and V by 6 bases; bases with no gene match: 10. The CDR3 consists of 14 residues. The CDR3 protein is CASRPRTGHDEQFF. In DNA, the CDR3 is TGTGCCAGCAGACCCAGGACAGGACATGATGAGCAGTTCTTC.

This clonotype was seen at least ten times. The rearrangement joins TRBV4-2 to TRBJ1-2, with a possible D match to TRBD1 (6 bases). CDR1 is LGHNA, CDR2 YNFKEQ, per germline. V lost 0 bases and J lost 13, with 15 bases in between. This CDR3 region has 13 residues. The CDR3: CASSQDSNRAATF. In nucleotides, the CDR3 is TGTGCCAGCAGCCAAGATAGTAACAGGGCGGCCACCTTC.

This clonotype was counted many times. The chain combines TRBV20-1 with TRBJ2-5; 7 nucleotides align to TRBD2. V lost 3 bases, J lost 3 bases, and 7 bases stayed unmatched. The V gene's germline CDR1 is DFQATT and CDR2 SNEGSKA (reference sequence). The CDR3 runs 14 residues. The CDR3 spells CSARASGFKETQYF. CDR3 coding DNA: TGCAGTGCTAGGGCTAGCGGCTTTAAAGAGACCCAGTACTTC.

The sample holds many counts of this clonotype. The rearrangement uses TRBV2 and TRBJ2-2, with 8 bases aligning to TRBD2. Germline V gene lookup returns CDR1 SNHLY and CDR2 FYNNEI. The CDR3 length is 14 residues. Germline trimming cut 9 bases from V and 0 bases from J; bases unmatched to any gene: 3. This chain's CDR3 is CASSGLANTGELFF. The CDR3 DNA reads as TGTGCCAGTTCGGGACTAGCGAACACCGGGGAGCTGTTTTTT.

This clonotype was counted ten times or more. The chain is built from TRBV10-3 and TRBJ2-5, with D unresolved. This CDR3 is 13 amino acids long. With 10 bases removed from V and 2 bases from J, the gap between germline ends came to 14 bases. Germline values: CDR1 ENHRY, CDR2 SYGVKD. Here the CDR3 DNA reads TGTGCCACCGCTCCGGCCGATCAAGAGACCCAGTACTTC. This codes for CATAPADQETQYF.

The sample holds many counts of this clonotype. This chain connects TRBV3-1 to TRBJ2-2, with 11 bases matching TRBD2. Germline CDR1 and CDR2: LGHDT and YNNKEL (reference sequence). V lost 2 bases and J lost 5; bases outside the gene matches: 1. This CDR3 is 15 amino acids long. CDR3 bases: TGTGCCAGCAGCCAAAGACTAGCGGGGACCGGGGAGCTGTTTTTT. Residues: CASSQRLAGTGELFF.

This clonotype was seen ten or more times. CDR3 in DNA: TGTGCCAGCAGCGGCGGCGGGGGACTCACGATATACGAGCAGTACTTC. Amino acid sequence: CASSGGGGLTIYEQYF. The V gene is TRBV11-2, the J gene TRBJ2-7; 7 positions agree with TRBD2. Germline V gene lookup returns CDR1 SGHAT and CDR2 FQNNGV. Germline trimming cut 5 bases from V and 4 bases from J; bases unmatched to any gene: 14. CDR3 size: 16 residues.

Ten or more counts support this clonotype. The gene calls are TRBV3-1 and TRBJ2-3; D might be TRBD2 (6 bases). There are 12 residues in the CDR3. In germline, CDR1 is LGHDT, CDR2 YNNKEL (reference sequence). Trimming removed 6 bases from V and 5 bases from J, with 9 bases in between. CDR3 amino acids: CASRAGGDTQYF. CDR3 in DNA: TGTGCCAGCAGGGCCGGGGGAGATACGCAGTATTTT.

This clonotype has a count of ten or more. The chain combines TRBV7-2 with TRBJ2-1; a possible D gene is TRBD1 (6 bases). The CDR3 is 16 residues long. CDR1 and CDR2 from the germline V gene are SGHTA and FQGNSA. Trimming left V 5 bases short and J 8 bases short, with 22 bases between. The CDR3 sequence: CASSPQAGAGYDEQFF. DNA of the CDR3: TGTGCCAGCAGCCCGCAAGCAGGGGCCGGGTACGATGAGCAGTTCTTC.

This clonotype was found many times. This chain connects TRBV5-1 to TRBJ2-3, with 8 bases fitting TRBD1. Per the germline V gene, CDR1 is SGHRS and CDR2 is YFSETQ. The ends lost 4 bases at V and 7 bases at J; junction bases unmatched: 11. This CDR3 is built from 15 residues. Here the CDR3 DNA reads TGCGCCAGCAGCACCGGACAGGGAATGAGGAATACGCAGTATTTT. Translating gives CASSTGQGMRNTQYF.

This clonotype has ten or more counts. This chain connects TRBV5-6 to TRBJ1-3, with D perhaps matching TRBD1 (5 bases). Per germline, CDR1 SGHDT and CDR2 YYEEEE. Trimming removed 2 bases from V and 0 bases from J, with 9 bases in between. The CDR3 covers 15 residues. CDR3 nucleotide sequence: TGTGCCAGCAGCTTCGCAGGGCCCTCTGGAAACACCATATATTTT. It yields the protein CASSFAGPSGNTIYF. Drawing the rest from reference TRBV5-6 and TRBJ1-3, the complete variable domain is DAGVTQSPTHLIKTRGQQVTLRCSPKSGHDTVSWYQQALGQGPQFIFQYYEEEERQRGNFPDRFSGHQFPNYSSELNVNALLLGDSALYLCASSFAGPSGNTIYFGEGSWLTVV.

This clonotype came up many times. V gene TRBV20-1 combines with J gene TRBJ2-1; perhaps D is TRBD1 or TRBD2 (5 bases each). Per germline, CDR1 DFQATT and CDR2 SNEGSKA (reference sequence). The ends were cut back, 6 bases at V and 4 bases at J, with 19 bases in the middle. CDR3 length equals 15 residues. The CDR3 DNA follows: TGCAGTGCCCTAGCAGCTCCGAGGGGATACAATGAGCAGTTCTTC. As protein: CSALAAPRGYNEQFF.